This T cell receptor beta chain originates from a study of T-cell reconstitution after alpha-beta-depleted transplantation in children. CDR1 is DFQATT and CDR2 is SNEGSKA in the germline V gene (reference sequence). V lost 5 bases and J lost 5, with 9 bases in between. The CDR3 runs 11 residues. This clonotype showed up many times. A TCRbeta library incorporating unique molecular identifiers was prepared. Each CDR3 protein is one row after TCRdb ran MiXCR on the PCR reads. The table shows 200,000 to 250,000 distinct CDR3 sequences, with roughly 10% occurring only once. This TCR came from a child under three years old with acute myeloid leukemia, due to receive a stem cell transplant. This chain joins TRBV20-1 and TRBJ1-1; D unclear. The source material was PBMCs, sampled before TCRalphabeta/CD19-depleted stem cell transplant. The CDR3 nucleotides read TGCAGTGCTGGGGTCGGGACTGAAGCTTTCTTT. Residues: CSAGVGTEAFF.